This T cell receptor (beta chain) originates from a study of blood T cells in healthy people across ages. This CDR3 spans 14 amino acids. Germline V gene sequence: CDR1 DFQATT, CDR2 SNEGSKA (reference sequence). With respect to this clonotype: Its antigen is currently unknown.

Study-level results: Among T cells, TCR beta diversity per million cells dropped roughly linearly as age rose. With unsorted PBMCs, a conclusive comparison of naive versus antigen-experienced cells was not possible.

Combining a sample-barcoded 5' primer with a J-beta primer mix, a second PCR ran for roughly 7 to 12 cycles. TCRdb re-analysed the 5' RACE reads in MiXCR, keeping a single row per CDR3 protein. This repertoire shows 550,000 to 650,000 distinct CDR3 sequences, about 29% found once; its top ten account for approximately 3.7%. These data were also filed under a second study, of T cells of mothers and their children.

This rearrangement joins TRBV20-1 to TRBJ2-5; either TRBD1 or TRBD2 may supply D (6 bases each). Gene TRBJ2-1 matches the end of the DNA better, so the J call may be wrong. This TCR was recovered from a boy aged 2 to 10 in good health. The sequenced sample consisted of blood. The chain's CDR3 is CSARRGVDFNEQFF. The CDR3 DNA reads as TGCAGTGCTAGAAGGGGGGTCGATTTTAATGAGCAGTTCTTC.